This T cell receptor (beta chain) was recorded in a study of CD4+ T cells in melanoma. The protocol was immunoSEQ multiplex PCR, while the TCRdb copy is restricted to in-frame clones and leaves out a portion. The sample holds about 110,000 clones, 92% seen once. As for this clone: Its target is unknown.

Broader study findings: Reportedly, melanoma neoantigen-specific CD4+ T cells showed varied differentiation states. A reported correlation linked neoantigen-specific CD4+ T cells to CD8+, macrophage and B cell function.

V shed 6 bases and J 0 bases; nucleotides not matched to a gene: 11. The CDR3 length is 17 residues. Germline values: CDR1 LGHNT, CDR2 FRNRAP. Source material: peripheral blood. This sequence originates from a human donor with melanoma. This chain joins TRBV12-5 and TRBJ2-5, with TRBD1 matching 9 bases. The CDR3 DNA reads TGTGCTAGTGGCCGAACCCCGACAGGGGGGGACCAAGAGACCCAGTACTTC. It is translated as CASGRTPTGGDQETQYF. Drawing the rest from reference TRBV12-5 and TRBJ2-5, the complete variable domain is DARVTQTPRHKVTEMGQEVTMRCQPILGHNTVFWYRQTMMQGLELLAYFRNRAPLDDSGMPKDRFSAEMPDATLATLKIQPSEPRDSAVYFCASGRTPTGGDQETQYFGPGTRLLVL.